The rows below give T cell receptor beta chains drawn from one sample of a study of human T cells and chemical hapten exposure. TCRdb re-called the RACE reads through MiXCR, storing one row per CDR3 protein. Of about 190,000 distinct CDR3 sequences listed, about 22% are singletons. The sample here was whole blood, taken in connection with sensitization to the hapten diphenylcyclopropenone (DPC). Receptors originate from a woman in her forties with alopecia areata. Some clones in this sample may be carry-over from other donors' samples. The CDR3 runs from the conserved cysteine through the conserved F or W. D genes are given only for firm matches. The size field is filled for only some rows; it gives once, few, many or a size class.

>NA|NA|TRBJ2-2|TRBV28
TGTGCCAGCAGTTTTGCGGGGTTGGGTACCGGGGAGCTGTTTTTT
CASSFAGLGTGELFF
>few|TRBD2|TRBJ2-1|TRBV11-2
TGTGCCAGCAGGGCCCGAGCGGGAATCTACAATGAGCAGTTCTTC
CASRARAGIYNEQFF
>few|TRBD2|TRBJ2-3|TRBV5-6
TGTGCCAGCAGCTCGCCGGGACTAGCGGCCGATACGCAGTATTTT
CASSSPGLAADTQYF
>few|TRBD2|TRBJ2-6|TRBV10-2
TGCGCCAGCAGCGGGAGGGACTTCTCCTCTGGGGCCAACGTCCTGACTTTC
CASSGRDFSSGANVLTF
>NA|NA|TRBJ1-5|TRBV28
TGTGCCAGCAAACCCTCGGGGCCAGGGAATCAGCCCCAGCATTTT
CASKPSGPGNQPQHF
>once|TRBD1|TRBJ2-3|TRBV28
TGTGCCAGCAGTTTCCCCGGGACAGGGGACACAGATACGCAGTATTTT
CASSFPGTGDTDTQYF
>NA|NA|TRBJ1-5|TRBV5-6
TGTGCCAGCAGCTTGCAATTGGGCAGCGGGGCGCCCCAGCATTTT
CASSLQLGSGAPQHF
>NA|TRBD2|TRBJ2-7|TRBV20-1
TGCAGTGCTTTTCAGCGGGAGAGCGAGCAGTACTTC
CSAFQRESEQYF
>NA|TRBD2|TRBJ2-1|TRBV4-2
TGTGCCAGCAGCCAAGAGGCGGGGGGCCAAATCAATGAGCAGTTCTTC
CASSQEAGGQINEQFF
>once|NA|TRBJ1-2|TRBV29-1
TGCATCGTTGGGGGTGGGTTTGGATACACCTTC
CIVGGGFGYTF
>NA|NA|TRBJ2-7|TRBV6-6
TGTGCCAGCAGTTCACCGCCTGGAAACGAGCAGTACTTC
CASSSPPGNEQYF
>NA|TRBD2|TRBJ2-7|TRBV7-2
TGTGCCAGCAGCCCCCCGGCCCTAGCGGGTAGAGAGCAGTACTTC
CASSPPALAGREQYF
>few|NA|TRBJ2-1|TRBV11-2
TGTGCCAGCAGCTCCCTAGGGTGGGAGCGGTACAATGAGCAGTTCTTC
CASSSLGWERYNEQFF
>many|NA|TRBJ2-1|TRBV9
TGTGCCAGCAGCCCCGGACCAACCTTGGGGGATGAGCAGTTCTTC
CASSPGPTLGDEQFF
>NA|TRBD2|TRBJ2-3|TRBV20-1
TGCAGTGCTAGAAGGCGTATGATGGGGGGGGGCACAGATACGCAGTATTTT
CSARRRMMGGGTDTQYF
>NA|TRBD1|TRBJ1-1|TRBV29-1
TGCAGCGTTGAACTAGACAGGGGAACTGAAGCTTTCTTT
CSVELDRGTEAFF
>few|TRBD2|TRBJ2-7|TRBV27
TGTGCCAGCAGTTTACAAGCGGGAGGGCCCTACGAGCAGTACTTC
CASSLQAGGPYEQYF